This T cell receptor beta chain was identified during a study of T cells in Graves' hyperthyroidism and ophthalmopathy. RNA transcripts gave rise to amplified TCR beta CDR3 regions. Researchers ran a first-round RT-PCR on the TCR CDR3 using the HTBI primer set. TCRdb re-called the multiplex PCR reads through MiXCR, storing one row per CDR3 protein. The sample records over 650,000 distinct CDR3 sequences, roughly 15% being singletons. This clonotype showed up just a few times. Its target is unknown. Stable Graves' hyperthyroidism meant no ophthalmopathy progression within 18 months. Isolation of PBMCs was performed on 8.5 to 10 ml fresh peripheral blood. Study-wide findings and caveats: Blood also carried most thyroid clonotypes expanded above 0.001. Prediction of ophthalmopathy progression came a median approximately 6 months pre-onset.

The CDR3 runs to 16 residues. Germline V gene lookup returns CDR1 MGHRA and CDR2 YSYEKL. V was pared by 0 bases and J by 4 bases, with 14 bases between. This sequence joins TRBV4-1 and TRBJ2-3; perhaps D is TRBD1 or TRBD2 (5 bases each). The sequenced sample was blood. This TCR was recovered from a man between 18 and 35 years old with Graves' hyperthyroidism. The CDR3 sequence: CASSQDKRWGPDTQYF. In nucleotides, the CDR3 is TGCGCCAGCAGCCAAGATAAGCGGTGGGGCCCAGATACGCAGTATTTT.